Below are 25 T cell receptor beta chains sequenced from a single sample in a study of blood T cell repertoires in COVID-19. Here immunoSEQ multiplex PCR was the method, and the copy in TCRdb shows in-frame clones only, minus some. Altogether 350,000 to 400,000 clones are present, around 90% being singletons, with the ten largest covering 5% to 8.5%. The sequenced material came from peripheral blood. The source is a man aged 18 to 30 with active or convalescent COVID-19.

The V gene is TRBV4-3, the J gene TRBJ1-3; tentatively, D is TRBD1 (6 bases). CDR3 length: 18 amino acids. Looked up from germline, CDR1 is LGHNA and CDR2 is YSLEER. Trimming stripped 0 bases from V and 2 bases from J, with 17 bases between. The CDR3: CASSQDLPYRDTGNTIYF. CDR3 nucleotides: TGCGCCAGCAGCCAAGATCTCCCCTACAGGGACACTGGAAACACCATATATTTT.

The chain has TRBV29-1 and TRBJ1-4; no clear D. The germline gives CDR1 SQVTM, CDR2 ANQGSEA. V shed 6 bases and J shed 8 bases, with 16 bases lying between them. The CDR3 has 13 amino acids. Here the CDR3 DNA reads TGCAGCGTAAGCCCGCCCCGAGGGGAAAAACTGTTTTTT. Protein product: CSVSPPRGEKLFF.

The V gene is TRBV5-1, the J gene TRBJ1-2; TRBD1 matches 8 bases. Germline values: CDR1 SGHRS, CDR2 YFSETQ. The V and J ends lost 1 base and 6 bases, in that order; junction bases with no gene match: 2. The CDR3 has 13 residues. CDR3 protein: CASSLTGGNGYTF. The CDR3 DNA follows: TGCGCCAGCAGCTTGACAGGGGGGAATGGCTACACCTTC.

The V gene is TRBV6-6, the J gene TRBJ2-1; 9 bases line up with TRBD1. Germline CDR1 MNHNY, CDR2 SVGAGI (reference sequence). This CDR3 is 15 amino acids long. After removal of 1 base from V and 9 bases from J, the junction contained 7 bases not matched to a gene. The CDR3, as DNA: TGTGCCAGCAGTTACTTACCGGGACAGGGTCCTGAGCAGTTCTTC. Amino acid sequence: CASSYLPGQGPEQFF.

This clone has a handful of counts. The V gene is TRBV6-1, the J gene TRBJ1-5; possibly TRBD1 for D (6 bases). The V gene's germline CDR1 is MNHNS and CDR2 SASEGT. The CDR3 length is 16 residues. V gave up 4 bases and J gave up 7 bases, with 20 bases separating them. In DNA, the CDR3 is TGTGCCAGCAGTGGCGGACAGATTTCGCTGGGGCAGCCCCAGCATTTT. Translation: CASSGGQISLGQPQHF.

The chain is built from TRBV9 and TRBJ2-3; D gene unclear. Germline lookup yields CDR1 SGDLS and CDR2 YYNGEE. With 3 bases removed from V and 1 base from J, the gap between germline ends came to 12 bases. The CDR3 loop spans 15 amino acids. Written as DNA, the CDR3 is TGTGCCAGCAGCGCTTATAGCTTAGGCACAGATACGCAGTATTTT. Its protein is CASSAYSLGTDTQYF.

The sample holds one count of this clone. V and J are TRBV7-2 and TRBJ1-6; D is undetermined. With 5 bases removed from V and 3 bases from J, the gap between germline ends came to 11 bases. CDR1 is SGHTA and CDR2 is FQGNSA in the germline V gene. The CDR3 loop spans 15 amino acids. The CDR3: CASSLEGYYNSPLHF. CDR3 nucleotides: TGTGCCAGCAGCCTCGAGGGCTACTATAATTCACCCCTCCACTTT.

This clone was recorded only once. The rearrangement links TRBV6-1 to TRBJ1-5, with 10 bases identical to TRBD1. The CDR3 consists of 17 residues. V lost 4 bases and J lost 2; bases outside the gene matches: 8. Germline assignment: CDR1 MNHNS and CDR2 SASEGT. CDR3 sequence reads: CASSAPTGGLGNQPQHF. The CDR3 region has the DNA TGTGCCAGCAGTGCGCCGACAGGGGGCCTGGGCAATCAGCCCCAGCATTTT.

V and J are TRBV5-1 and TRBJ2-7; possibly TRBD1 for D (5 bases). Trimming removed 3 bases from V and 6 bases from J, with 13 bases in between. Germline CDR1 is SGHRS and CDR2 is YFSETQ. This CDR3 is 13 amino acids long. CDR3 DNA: TGCGCCAGCAGCTCCCAGGGTCAACGCGAGCAGTACTTC. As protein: CASSSQGQREQYF.

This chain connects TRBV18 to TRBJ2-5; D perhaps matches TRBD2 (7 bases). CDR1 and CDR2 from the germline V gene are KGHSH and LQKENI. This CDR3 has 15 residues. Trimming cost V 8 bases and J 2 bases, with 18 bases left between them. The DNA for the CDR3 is TGTGCCAGCCAAAGGGGGGGCAAAGGACAAGAGACCCAGTACTTC. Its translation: CASQRGGKGQETQYF.

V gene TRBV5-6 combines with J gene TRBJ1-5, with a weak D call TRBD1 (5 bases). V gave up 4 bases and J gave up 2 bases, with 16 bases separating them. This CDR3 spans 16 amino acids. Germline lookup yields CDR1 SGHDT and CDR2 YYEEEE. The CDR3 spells CASSAAGRWGNQPQHF. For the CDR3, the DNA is TGTGCCAGCAGCGCGGCGGGGCGGTGGGGCAATCAGCCCCAGCATTTT.

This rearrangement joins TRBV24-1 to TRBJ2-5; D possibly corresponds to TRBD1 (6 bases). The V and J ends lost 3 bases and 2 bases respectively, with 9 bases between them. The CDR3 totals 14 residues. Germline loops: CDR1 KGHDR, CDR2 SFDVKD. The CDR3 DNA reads TGTGCCACCAGTGATCCGACAGGTCAAGAGACCCAGTACTTC. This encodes CATSDPTGQETQYF.

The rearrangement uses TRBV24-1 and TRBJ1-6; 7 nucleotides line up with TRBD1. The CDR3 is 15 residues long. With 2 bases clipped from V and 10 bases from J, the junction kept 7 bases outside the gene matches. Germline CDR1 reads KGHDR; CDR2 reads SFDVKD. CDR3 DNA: TGTGCCACCAGTGATTCGGGGACAGCTAAGTCACCCCTCCACTTT. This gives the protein CATSDSGTAKSPLHF.

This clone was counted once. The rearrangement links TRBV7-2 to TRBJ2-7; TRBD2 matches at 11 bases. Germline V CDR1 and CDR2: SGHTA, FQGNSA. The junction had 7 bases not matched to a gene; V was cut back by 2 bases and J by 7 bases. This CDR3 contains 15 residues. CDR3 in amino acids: CASSLSLAGGGEQYF. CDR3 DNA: TGTGCCAGCAGCTTATCCCTAGCGGGAGGAGGGGAGCAGTACTTC.

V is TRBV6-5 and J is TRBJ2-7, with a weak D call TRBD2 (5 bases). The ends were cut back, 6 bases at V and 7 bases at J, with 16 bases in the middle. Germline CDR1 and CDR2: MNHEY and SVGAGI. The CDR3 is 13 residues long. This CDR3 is CASSQRTFGEQYF. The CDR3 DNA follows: TGTGCCAGCAGCCAGAGGACTTTTGGGGAGCAGTACTTC.

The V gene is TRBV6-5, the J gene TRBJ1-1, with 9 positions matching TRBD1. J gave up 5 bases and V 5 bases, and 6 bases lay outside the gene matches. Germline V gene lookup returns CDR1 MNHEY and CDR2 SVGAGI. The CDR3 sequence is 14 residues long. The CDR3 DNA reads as TGTGCCAGCAGTCTACAGGGGGCGGTAACTGAAGCTTTCTTT. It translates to CASSLQGAVTEAFF.

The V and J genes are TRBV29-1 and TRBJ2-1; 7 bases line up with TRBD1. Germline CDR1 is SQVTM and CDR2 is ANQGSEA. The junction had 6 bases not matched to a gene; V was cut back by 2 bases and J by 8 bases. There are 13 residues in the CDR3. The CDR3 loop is CSVELNRGYEQFF. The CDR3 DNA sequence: TGCAGCGTTGAATTGAACAGGGGATATGAGCAGTTCTTC.

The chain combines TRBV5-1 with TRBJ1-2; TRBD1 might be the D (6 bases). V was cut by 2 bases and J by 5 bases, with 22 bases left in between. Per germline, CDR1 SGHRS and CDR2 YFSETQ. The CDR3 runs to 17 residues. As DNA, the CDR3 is TGCGCCAGCAGCTTTGGGTTGGGAAAGGACAGACTATATGGCTACACCTTC. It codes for CASSFGLGKDRLYGYTF.

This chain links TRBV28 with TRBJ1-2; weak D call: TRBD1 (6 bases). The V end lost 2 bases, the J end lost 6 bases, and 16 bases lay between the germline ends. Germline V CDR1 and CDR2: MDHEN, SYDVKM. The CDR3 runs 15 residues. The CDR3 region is CASSLRITGSDGYTF. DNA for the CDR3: TGTGCCAGCAGTTTAAGGATAACAGGGTCGGATGGCTACACCTTC.

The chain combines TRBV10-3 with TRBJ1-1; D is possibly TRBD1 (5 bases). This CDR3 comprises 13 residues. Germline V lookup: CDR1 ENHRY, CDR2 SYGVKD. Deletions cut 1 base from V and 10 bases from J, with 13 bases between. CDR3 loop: CAISEYGRGVAFF. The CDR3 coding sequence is TGTGCCATCAGTGAGTATGGGAGGGGCGTAGCTTTCTTT.

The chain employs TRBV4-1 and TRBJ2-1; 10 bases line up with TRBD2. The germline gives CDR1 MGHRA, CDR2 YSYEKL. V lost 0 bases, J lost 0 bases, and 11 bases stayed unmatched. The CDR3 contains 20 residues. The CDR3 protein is CASSQEWASGGPSSYNEQFF. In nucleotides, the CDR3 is TGCGCCAGCAGCCAAGAATGGGCTAGCGGGGGCCCGAGCTCCTACAATGAGCAGTTCTTC.

This CDR3 reads CASSPLGQVNPYEQYF. CDR3 bases: TGTGCCAGCAGCCCCTTGGGACAGGTGAACCCCTACGAGCAGTACTTC. The genes are TRBV9 and TRBJ2-7; TRBD1 matches at 8 bases. Germline values: CDR1 SGDLS, CDR2 YYNGEE. The CDR3 length is 16 residues. V lost 4 bases and J lost 2; bases outside the gene matches: 11.

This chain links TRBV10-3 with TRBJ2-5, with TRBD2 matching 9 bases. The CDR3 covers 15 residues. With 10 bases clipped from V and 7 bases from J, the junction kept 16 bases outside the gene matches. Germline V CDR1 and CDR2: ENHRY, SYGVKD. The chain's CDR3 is CATNLGTSLVGTQYF. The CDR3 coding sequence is TGTGCCACAAACCTCGGGACTAGCTTGGTTGGGACCCAGTACTTC.

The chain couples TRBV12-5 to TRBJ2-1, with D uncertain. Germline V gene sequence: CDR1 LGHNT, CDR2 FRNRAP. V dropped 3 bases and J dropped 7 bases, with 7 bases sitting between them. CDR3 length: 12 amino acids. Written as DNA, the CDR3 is TGTGCTAGTGGTTTACGGCGGAATGAGCAGTTCTTC. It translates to CASGLRRNEQFF.

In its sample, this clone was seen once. The CDR3 DNA reads TGCGCCAGCAGCCAACTCGTATACTCCTACAATGAGCAGTTCTTC. It specifies CASSQLVYSYNEQFF. The chain has TRBV4-1 and TRBJ2-1; D unresolved. The germline CDR1 and CDR2 sequences are MGHRA and YSYEKL. CDR3 length equals 15 residues. V gave up 2 bases and J gave up 0 bases, with 8 bases separating them.